The 8 T cell receptor beta chains given below trace back to one sample, sequenced in a study of beta chain features in type 1 diabetes. Broader study findings: Within each of all four CD4+ subsets, Type 1 diabetes patients had TCRB CDR3s that were moderately but significantly shorter.

Antigens of these TCRs are unknown. The entirety of the isolated RNA underwent reverse transcription, so expressed TCRB transcripts were sequenced. TCRdb's table, derived via immunoSEQ multiplex PCR, lists solely in-frame clones and lacks some. Among over 650,000 clones listed, more than 13% were seen once. The sequencing input was naive CD4+ T cells from blood. These receptor sequences come from a man in his late teens or twenties with type 1 diabetes.

This chain links TRBV18 with TRBJ1-5; TRBD1 is a possible D gene (6 bases). The V end was cut by 6 bases, the J end by 2 bases, with 14 bases between. CDR1 and CDR2 (germline): KGHSH, LQKENI. The CDR3 contains 15 residues. The CDR3 DNA sequence: TGTGCCAGCTCCCCCGGGGGCGGCGGCAATCAGCCCCAGCATTTT. This codes for CASSPGGGGNQPQHF.

With respect to this clone: Distinct nucleotide sequences in the sample also encode this CDR3. V is TRBV7-2 and J is TRBJ2-3; D is unresolved. The length of the CDR3 is 11 residues. V lost 3 bases and J lost 6, with 4 bases in between. Germline-derived CDR1 and CDR2 are SGHTA and FQGNSA. The CDR3 reads CASSFGDTQYF. The CDR3 nucleotides are TGTGCCAGCAGCTTCGGGGATACGCAGTATTTT.

In nucleotides, the CDR3 is TGTGCCAGCGAGATTGCCGGGCGGACCCAGTACTTC. It specifies CASEIAGRTQYF. V is TRBV2 and J is TRBJ2-5; D uncertain. The CDR3 is made up of 12 amino acids. V was pared by 8 bases and J by 7 bases, with 14 bases between. Germline V gene data show CDR1 as SNHLY and CDR2 as FYNNEI. The whole variable domain, remainder taken from reference TRBV2 and TRBJ2-5, is EPEVTQTPSHQVTQMGQEVILRCVPISNHLYFYWYRQILGQKVEFLVSFYNNEISEKSEIFDDQFSVERPDGSNFTLKIRSTKLEDSAMYFCASEIAGRTQYFGPGTRLLVL.

This clone occurred a few times. V gene TRBV7-9 combines with J gene TRBJ1-5; no clear D gene. The germline CDR1 and CDR2 sequences are SEHNR and FQNEAQ (reference sequence). This CDR3 is built from 17 residues. V was clipped by 1 base and J by 0 bases, with 13 bases between them. CDR3 sequence reads: CASSLEPSGYSNQPQHF. DNA for the CDR3: TGTGCCAGCAGCTTAGAACCATCGGGGTATAGCAATCAGCCCCAGCATTTT.

The sample holds a few counts of this clone. The chain couples TRBV2 to TRBJ2-7, with 9 bases lining up with TRBD2. Germline CDR1 reads SNHLY; CDR2 reads FYNNEI. The CDR3 is 15 residues long. J lost 2 bases, V lost 4 bases, and 6 bases had no gene match. The CDR3 region is CASSGLLAGPYEQYF. CDR3 DNA: TGTGCCAGCAGTGGTTTGCTAGCGGGGCCCTACGAGCAGTACTTC.

This sequence joins TRBV19 and TRBJ2-3; D may be TRBD2 (5 bases). Trimming took off 2 bases at V and 3 bases at J, with 12 bases between the two ends. This CDR3 is 15 amino acids long. From germline, CDR1 is LNHDA and CDR2 SQIVND (reference sequence). As DNA, the CDR3 is TGTGCCAGTAGTATATCCGGCTGGAGGACAGATACGCAGTATTTT. It codes for CASSISGWRTDTQYF.

V is TRBV5-1 and J is TRBJ2-3; TRBD2 agrees at 8 bases. Germline V CDR1 and CDR2: SGHRS, YFSETQ. V trimming: 3 bases; J trimming: 4 bases; junction bases outside the gene matches: 4. The CDR3 length is 14 residues. The CDR3 loop reads CASSSGTRADTQYF. The CDR3 DNA sequence: TGCGCCAGCAGCTCCGGGACTAGAGCAGATACGCAGTATTTT.

The V call is TRBV7-3, the J call TRBJ2-7; D remains unclear. V lost 3 bases to trimming and J lost 6 bases, with 12 bases between them. Germline lookup yields CDR1 SGHTA and CDR2 FQGTGA. This CDR3 is 13 amino acids long. CDR3 sequence reads: CASSFMAGLEQYF. The CDR3 nucleotides read TGTGCCAGCAGCTTTATGGCAGGCCTCGAGCAGTACTTC.